Below, 24 T cell receptor beta chains from the same sample are listed, as sequenced in a study of blood T cell repertoires in COVID-19. Clones were read by immunoSEQ multiplex PCR, and TCRdb kept only the in-frame ones, dropping some. Of about 240,000 clones in the sample, roughly 76% were seen once. Sequencing input: peripheral blood. The receptors stem from a woman over 75 with COVID-19, enrolled during active disease.

This clone was picked up one time. V is TRBV12-2 and J is TRBJ2-2; TRBD2 reflects the table's D call only, with no check against the DNA. TRBV12-2 represents a pseudogene. The CDR3 sequence is 22 residues long. CDR3 sequence (DNA): TGTGCAAGTCGCTTACCCACCAACAGCGGGGGGCCCAAAGTCGATAACACCGGGGAGCTGTTTTTT. This translates into CASRLPTNSGGPKVDNTGELFF.

The chain employs TRBV7-2 and TRBJ2-1; TRBD2 matches at 7 bases. Trimming removed 4 bases from V and 0 bases from J; junction bases left unmatched: 12. Germline V gene lookup returns CDR1 SGHTA and CDR2 FQGNSA. This CDR3 region has 18 residues. The chain's CDR3 is CASSSGRAGKSSYNEQFF. The CDR3 nucleotides read TGTGCCAGCAGCTCAGGTCGAGCGGGAAAGAGCTCCTACAATGAGCAGTTCTTC.

The rearrangement links TRBV7-9 to TRBJ2-7; D gene unclear. This CDR3 spans 14 amino acids. Per germline, CDR1 SEHNR and CDR2 FQNEAQ (reference sequence). V dropped 0 bases and J dropped 6 bases, with 12 bases sitting between them. The CDR3 sequence: CASSLAGGRLEQYF. The DNA for the CDR3 is TGTGCCAGCAGCTTAGCTGGCGGCCGTCTCGAGCAGTACTTC.

V and J are TRBV7-2 and TRBJ2-7; 8 bases align to TRBD2. V was pared by 1 base and J by 7 bases, with 9 bases of the junction left unmatched. The CDR3 extends over 15 amino acids. Germline CDR1 is SGHTA and CDR2 is FQGNSA. This chain's CDR3 is CASSLGSIAGWEQYF. In DNA form, the CDR3 reads TGTGCCAGCAGCTTAGGAAGCATAGCGGGATGGGAGCAGTACTTC.

The V call is TRBV6-1, the J call TRBJ2-1; 11 positions match TRBD2. Germline values: CDR1 MNHNS, CDR2 SASEGT. The CDR3 is 18 amino acids. V trimming: 3 bases; J trimming: 7 bases; junction bases outside the gene matches: 14. DNA for the CDR3: TGTGCCAGCAGTGAGCTTTATAGCGGGAGGGCCTCGGGTAATGAGCAGTTCTTC. It translates to CASSELYSGRASGNEQFF.

Only a few counts were recorded for this clone. In DNA form, the CDR3 reads TGTGCCAGTATTCCGACAGCCCTGAGCAATCAGCCCCAGCATTTT. This codes for CASIPTALSNQPQHF. The chain combines TRBV19 with TRBJ1-5, with TRBD1 as a possible D gene (5 bases). Looked up from germline, CDR1 is LNHDA and CDR2 is SQIVND (reference sequence). V was pared by 7 bases and J by 1 base, with 14 bases between. The CDR3 covers 15 residues.

V usage is TRBV6-6 and J usage is TRBJ2-7, with 8 bases identical to TRBD1. Germline CDR1 MNHNY, CDR2 SVGAGI (reference sequence). The CDR3 length is 17 residues. The V and J ends lost 5 bases and 7 bases, in that order; junction bases with no gene match: 19. The CDR3 loop reads CASSPRQGQGKTGEQYF. CDR3 nucleotide sequence: TGTGCCAGCAGTCCAAGGCAAGGACAGGGAAAGACGGGAGAGCAGTACTTC.

V usage is TRBV6-5 and J usage is TRBJ1-2, with a weak D call TRBD1 (6 bases). V was shortened by 5 bases and J by 4 bases, with 8 bases between the two germline ends. The CDR3 sequence is 12 residues long. Looked up from germline, CDR1 is MNHEY and CDR2 is SVGAGI. The DNA for the CDR3 is TGTGCCAGCAGTCCCAGGGGCTATGGCTACACCTTC. Amino acid sequence: CASSPRGYGYTF.

CDR3 loop: CASSSGTGYLGELFF. For the CDR3, the DNA is TGCGCCAGCAGCTCCGGGACAGGGTATCTCGGGGAGCTGTTTTTT. V gene TRBV5-1 combines with J gene TRBJ2-2; TRBD1 matches 9 bases. Germline CDR1 and CDR2: SGHRS and YFSETQ. The length of the CDR3 is 15 residues. V was pared by 3 bases and J by 7 bases, with 7 bases of the junction left unmatched.

This clone was detected a few times. This sequence joins TRBV5-4 and TRBJ2-1; TRBD2 agrees at 12 bases. Germline V gene sequence: CDR1 SGHNT, CDR2 YYREEE (reference sequence). Trimming removed 3 bases from V and 7 bases from J; junction bases left unmatched: 5. CDR3 length: 15 residues. The CDR3 protein is CASSSGLAGYNEQFF. CDR3 nucleotides: TGTGCCAGCAGCTCCGGACTAGCGGGGTATAATGAGCAGTTCTTC.

The J gene is TRBJ2-3, the V gene TRBV19, with D tentatively TRBD1 (6 bases). Germline CDR1 reads LNHDA; CDR2 reads SQIVND (reference sequence). V shed 3 bases and J shed 5 bases, with 18 bases lying between them. The CDR3 runs 16 residues. CDR3 nucleotides: TGTGCCAGTAGTATTTGGGGGCGAAATGCTGGAGATACGCAGTATTTT. Translation: CASSIWGRNAGDTQYF.

The DNA for the CDR3 is TGTGCCAGCAGTGAAGCCCCAGGGTCCGCCTATGGCTACACCTTC. Residues: CASSEAPGSAYGYTF. The V and J genes are TRBV6-1 and TRBJ1-2; a possible D gene is TRBD1 (5 bases). CDR1 MNHNS and CDR2 SASEGT come from the germline V gene. Deletions cut 0 bases from V and 4 bases from J, with 12 bases between. CDR3 length: 15 residues.

Only one count was recorded for this clone. The chain couples TRBV15 to TRBJ2-1; unclear D gene. V was trimmed by 1 base and J by 1 base, leaving 8 bases between them. Germline values: CDR1 LNHNV, CDR2 YYDKDF (reference sequence). The CDR3 is 15 amino acids. The DNA of the CDR3 is TGTGCCACCAGCAGAGCTGTGGAGTCCTACAATGAGCAGTTCTTC. As protein: CATSRAVESYNEQFF.

This clone was found a few times. The chain combines TRBV7-3 with TRBJ1-1; possible D gene TRBD1, 6 bases. The germline V gene has CDR1 SGHTA and CDR2 FQGTGA. The CDR3 runs to 13 residues. V was shortened by 5 bases and J by 7 bases, with 14 bases between the two germline ends. The CDR3 region is CASSRGGVLEAFF. CDR3 sequence (DNA): TGTGCCAGCAGCAGGGGGGGAGTCCTTGAAGCTTTCTTT.

This clone was observed once. The chain couples TRBV19 to TRBJ1-5, with D tentatively TRBD1 (5 bases). Germline CDR1 LNHDA, CDR2 SQIVND (reference sequence). Trimming stripped 5 bases from V and 3 bases from J, with 14 bases between. The CDR3 is 15 residues long. In nucleotides, the CDR3 is TGTGCCAGTAGTTTTACTCGGGGGGACAATCAGCCCCAGCATTTT. It specifies CASSFTRGDNQPQHF.

The rearrangement links TRBV5-5 to TRBJ1-2; TRBD1 agrees at 8 bases. The CDR3 runs 15 residues. The ends lost 6 bases at V and 2 bases at J; junction bases unmatched: 9. From germline, CDR1 is SGHKS and CDR2 YYEKEE (reference sequence). The CDR3 loop reads CASTPYGQGNYGYTF. CDR3 nucleotides: TGTGCCAGCACCCCGTACGGACAGGGAAACTATGGCTACACCTTC.

This chain uses TRBV5-1 with TRBJ2-3; D may be TRBD2 (5 bases). The V gene lost 4 bases and the J gene lost 3 bases, with 12 bases spanning the gap. The V gene's germline CDR1 is SGHRS and CDR2 YFSETQ. The CDR3 length is 14 residues. Here the CDR3 DNA reads TGCGCCAGCAGCCCGGGGTTGGGGACAGATACGCAGTATTTT. Its translation: CASSPGLGTDTQYF.

This chain uses TRBV5-1 with TRBJ1-3, with D unresolved. Per germline, CDR1 SGHRS and CDR2 YFSETQ. V gave up 1 base and J gave up 4 bases, with 12 bases separating them. The CDR3 extends over 15 amino acids. CDR3 in amino acids: CASSLSRFLGNTIYF. In DNA form, the CDR3 reads TGCGCCAGCAGCTTGAGTCGGTTCCTAGGAAACACCATATATTTT.

This clone was found once. This rearrangement joins TRBV7-2 to TRBJ2-3; possible D gene TRBD2, 5 bases. The CDR3 has 14 amino acids. Germline-derived CDR1 and CDR2 are SGHTA and FQGNSA. V lost 3 bases and J lost 2, with 9 bases in between. CDR3 bases: TGTGCCAGCAGCTTTGGGAGACACACAGATACGCAGTATTTT. Protein sequence: CASSFGRHTDTQYF.

This chain links TRBV7-3 with TRBJ2-5; TRBD2 aligns across 12 bases. Germline loops: CDR1 SGHTA, CDR2 FQGTGA. V gave up 3 bases and J gave up 5 bases; unmatched junction bases: 7. The CDR3 has 16 residues. The CDR3 DNA follows: TGTGCCAGCAGCTTCGCTAGCGGGGGGGCTCGGGAGACCCAGTACTTC. It encodes CASSFASGGARETQYF.

The chain carries TRBV5-4 and TRBJ1-3, with D possibly matching TRBD1 (6 bases). The CDR3 is made up of 15 amino acids. Trimming took 4 bases from V and 4 from J, leaving 15 bases between them. The V gene's germline CDR1 is SGHNT and CDR2 YYREEE (reference sequence). In DNA, the CDR3 is TGTGCCAGCAGCCGGGGGGGGCAAAGGGGAAACACCATATATTTT. Residues: CASSRGGQRGNTIYF.

This chain links TRBV3-1 (or the pseudogene TRBV3-2) with TRBJ2-3; D is perhaps TRBD2 (7 bases). The CDR3 extends over 16 amino acids. The germline CDR1 and CDR2 sequences are LGHDT and YNNKEL (reference sequence). With 3 bases removed from V and 0 bases from J, the gap between germline ends came to 13 bases. In DNA, the CDR3 is TGTGCCAGCAGCCAGAGGGGGGGAACTAGCACAGATACGCAGTATTTT. Translation: CASSQRGGTSTDTQYF.

The chain uses TRBV5-6 and TRBJ2-3; D is unresolved. The germline gives CDR1 SGHDT, CDR2 YYEEEE. The CDR3 is made up of 15 amino acids. V lost 1 base, J lost 0 bases, and 9 bases lay in between. CDR3 in amino acids: CASSLSLRSTDTQYF. In nucleotides, the CDR3 is TGTGCCAGCAGCTTGAGCCTACGTAGCACAGATACGCAGTATTTT.

The chain couples TRBV6-5 to TRBJ2-3, with 7 nucleotides matching TRBD2. This CDR3 is built from 14 residues. Looked up from germline, CDR1 is MNHEY and CDR2 is SVGAGI. After removal of 10 bases from V and 4 bases from J, the junction contained 11 bases not matched to a gene. The CDR3, as DNA: TGTGCCACCTCTAGCGGCCAGATCCCAGATACGCAGTATTTT. It encodes CATSSGQIPDTQYF.